These T cell receptor beta chains were read from a single sample in a study of blood T cell repertoires in COVID-19. The repertoire was sequenced with immunoSEQ multiplex PCR; TCRdb's copy has only in-frame clones and lacks some. The sample yields 250,000 to 350,000 clones, around 90% seen once. Sequenced: peripheral blood. The receptors stem from a woman in her forties or fifties who had recovered from COVID-19. CDR3s include the opening cysteine and the closing phenylalanine or tryptophan. A D gene is named only where the DNA matches it firmly. Clone sizes are given selectively: once, few, many, or a class where the clone is expanded.

D,length,size,V,J,CDR3,DNA
-,13,once,TRBV19,TRBJ1-5,CASSRGGNQPQHF,TGTGCCAGTAGCAGGGGAGGCAATCAGCCCCAGCATTTT
-,15,-,TRBV6-6,TRBJ2-6,CASSPPGSRANVLTF,TGTGCCAGCAGCCCTCCAGGGTCAAGGGCCAACGTCCTGACTTTC
-,13,-,TRBV24-1,TRBJ2-3,CATSEQGTDTQYF,TGTGCCACCAGTGAGCAGGGGACAGATACGCAGTATTTT
TRBD1,16,-,TRBV2,TRBJ1-2,CASSERPGGRGGGYTF,TGTGCCAGCAGTGAAAGGCCAGGGGGCAGGGGAGGTGGCTACACCTTC
TRBD1,13,once,TRBV7-9,TRBJ2-2,CASPQGDTGELFF,TGTGCCAGCCCGCAGGGGGACACCGGGGAGCTGTTTTTT
-,14,-,TRBV7-2,TRBJ1-2,CASSVRNRDYGYTF,TGTGCCAGCAGCGTTAGGAACAGAGACTATGGCTACACCTTC
-,14,-,TRBV5-1,TRBJ2-1,CASSSGNSYNEQFF,TGCGCCAGCAGCTCGGGGAACTCCTACAATGAGCAGTTCTTC
-,18,-,TRBV5-8,TRBJ2-5,CASSLEQGNRWYQETQYF,TGTGCCAGCAGCTTGGAACAGGGTAATAGGTGGTACCAAGAGACCCAGTACTTC
TRBD1,14,-,TRBV5-1,TRBJ1-3,CASSSGQGGNTIYF,TGCGCCAGCAGCTCTGGACAGGGTGGAAACACCATATATTTT
-,15,few,TRBV5-4,TRBJ2-1,CASSATNRDHNEQFF,TGTGCCAGCAGCGCCACCAACAGGGACCACAATGAGCAGTTCTTC
TRBD1,15,-,TRBV30,TRBJ2-5,CAWSQRTGGTETQYF,TGTGCCTGGAGTCAGAGGACAGGGGGCACGGAGACCCAGTACTTC